The sequence of this T cell receptor beta chain was determined in a study of blood T cells in healthy people across ages. General study results and limits: Long-lived donors carried more naive CD4+ cells and greater diversity than aged donors.

Germline V gene sequence: CDR1 SGHAT, CDR2 FQNNGV. The V gene end was trimmed by 0 bases and the J gene end by 15 bases; junction bases not matched to a gene: 7. The CDR3 runs to 13 residues. Comment on this clonotype: Antigen unknown. One base away lies a much larger clone, so this may be a sequencing read error.

With a J-beta primer mix and a sample-barcoded 5' primer, a second PCR ran about 7 to 12 cycles. TCRdb used MiXCR to reprocess the 5' RACE reads, holding one entry per CDR3 protein. This sample yields about 1,500,000 distinct CDR3 sequences, of which 28% are seen a single time; about 7.7% belongs to the top ten. The chain combines TRBV11-2 with TRBJ2-1; TRBD1 matches 8 bases. The source material was blood. This receptor was taken from a woman aged 25 to 39 in good health. Here the CDR3 reads CASSLEGRGLLFF. CDR3 coding DNA: TGTGCCAGCAGCTTAGAGGGCAGGGGGCTTCTGTTCTTC.